The 27 T cell receptor beta chains reported below all come from one sample, sequenced in a study of T cells in women clearing cervical HPV infection listed by TCRdb under 2018. The library was made by the immunoSEQ multiplex PCR assay. Entries here come from immuneACCESS through TCRdb and include only in-frame sequences with V and J called. Some clones fail to appear in such tables; in the studies checked, an unresolved V gene covers under half of the shortfall, and the cause of the remainder is unknown. This sample's listing comprises tens of thousands of clones. Together, the top ten hold less than 7.5% of the sample. Sequenced sample: blood buffy coat. The receptors shown here come from a woman aged 18-70 years with a cervical HPV16 infection that either progressed to CIN3+ or cleared (not recorded which).

Points on this clone: The read ends 3 residues early relative to the CDR3; the germline J gene fills the gap. The chain has TRBV28 and TRBJ1-6; TRBD1 matches 9 bases. With 11 bases clipped from V and 5 bases from J, the junction kept 10 bases outside the gene matches. The germline CDR1 and CDR2 sequences are MDHEN and SYDVKM. The CDR3 covers 15 residues. CDR3 bases read: TGTGCCTACAGGAAGGGACAGGGTCATAATTCACCC. This gives the protein CAYRKGQGHNSP. The CDR3 in full is CAYRKGQGHNSPLHF.

With respect to this clone: The read stops 3 residues short of the end of the CDR3; the missing end is completed from the germline J gene. The chain couples TRBV10-2 to TRBJ1-5; 9 bases line up with TRBD1. The CDR3 is 17 amino acids. The germline gives CDR1 WSHSY, CDR2 SAAADI. V was pared by 2 bases and J by 1 base, with 6 bases of the junction left unmatched. CDR3 DNA, as far as it was read: TGCGCCAGCAGTGAGAGGACAGGGGTAAGAAGCAATCAGCCC. Translating it yields CASSERTGVRSNQP. The entire CDR3 reads CASSERTGVRSNQPQHF.

With respect to this clone: The CDR3 end falls 3 residues outside the read, so it is completed with the germline J gene. This chain joins TRBV13 and TRBJ2-4, with D possibly matching TRBD2 (6 bases). This CDR3 has 17 residues. V was cut by 5 bases and J by 0 bases, with 17 bases left in between. Germline values: CDR1 PRHDT, CDR2 FYEKMQ (reference sequence). The sequenced part of the CDR3 DNA is TGTGCCAGCAGCCGGTCCCCCTCGGGACTAGCCAAAAACATT. Its translation: CASSRSPSGLAKNI. The whole CDR3 protein reads CASSRSPSGLAKNIQYF.

A word on this clone: The CDR3 is cut off 3 residues early in the read; its end comes from the germline J gene. The chain links TRBV7-9 to TRBJ2-7, with D perhaps matching TRBD1 (6 bases). Germline loops: CDR1 SEHNR, CDR2 FQNEAQ (reference sequence). With 4 bases removed from V and 3 bases from J, the gap between germline ends came to 16 bases. This CDR3 is 15 amino acids long. The sequenced CDR3 bases are TGTGCCAGCAGCTCCGACCGTAACAGGGACTACGAG. Residues: CASSSDRNRDYE. The whole CDR3 is CASSSDRNRDYEQYF.

As to this clone: The observed sequence ends 3 residues before the CDR3 terminus, with the missing tail filled in from the germline J gene. The chain employs TRBV2 and TRBJ2-1; TRBD1 matches at 8 bases. The CDR3 length is 14 residues. J gave up 8 bases and V 6 bases, and 9 bases lay outside the gene matches. Germline loops: CDR1 SNHLY, CDR2 FYNNEI. CDR3 bases read: TGTGCCAGCAGGGGGGACAGGACCCTCGATGAG. Translation: CASRGDRTLDE. In full, the CDR3 is CASRGDRTLDEQFF.

About this clone itself: The read halts 3 residues ahead of the CDR3 end, with the missing end drawn from the germline J gene. J is TRBJ1-1 and V is TRBV11-2; TRBD1 aligns across 7 bases. There are 14 residues in the CDR3. The V and J ends lost 3 bases and 4 bases, in that order; junction bases with no gene match: 5. From germline, CDR1 is SGHAT and CDR2 FQNNGV. The CDR3 reads CASSLRSGGTEAFF. The DNA read from the CDR3 is TGTGCCAGCAGCTTGAGGTCAGGGGGCACTGAA.

About this clone itself: The sample contains more than one DNA sequence encoding this CDR3. CDR3 loop: CASSPRSTPQETQYF. The DNA read from the CDR3 is TGTGCCAGCTCCCCAAGGTCAACGCCGCAAGAGACC. The gene calls are TRBV18 and TRBJ2-5; no clear D gene. The read terminates 3 residues before the CDR3 end, so the remaining end is supplied by the germline J gene. The CDR3 covers 15 residues. V gave up 6 bases and J gave up 2 bases, with 16 bases separating them. CDR1 and CDR2 (germline): KGHSH, LQKENI.

Comment on this clone: The CDR3 end is not reached by the read, which stops 3 residues before it; the germline J gene fills it in. The chain employs TRBV7-3 and TRBJ2-5, with 7 positions matching TRBD2. The junction had 7 bases not matched to a gene; V was cut back by 5 bases and J by 7 bases. This CDR3 contains 13 residues. Germline V gene data show CDR1 as SGHTA and CDR2 as FQGTGA. The covered CDR3 bases are TGTGCCAGCAGCGCTGCGGGGGAGCCGACC. The encoded protein is CASSAAGEPT. The whole CDR3 sequence is CASSAAGEPTQYF.

As for this clone: The observed sequence ends 3 residues before the CDR3 terminus, with the missing tail filled in from the germline J gene. V is TRBV7-2 and J is TRBJ2-7, with TRBD2 matching 7 bases. From germline, CDR1 is SGHTA and CDR2 FQGNSA. There are 15 residues in the CDR3. After removal of 5 bases from V and 3 bases from J, the junction contained 10 bases not matched to a gene. The CDR3 spells CASSQGGTMLYEQYF. CDR3 DNA (partial): TGTGCCAGCAGCCAGGGCGGGACTATGCTCTACGAG.

For this clone: The read ends 3 residues before the CDR3 terminus; that terminus is restored from the germline J gene. The gene calls are TRBV3-1 (or the pseudogene TRBV3-2) and TRBJ2-7; D not certain. Per the germline V gene, CDR1 is LGHDT and CDR2 is YNNKEL (reference sequence). With 0 bases removed from V and 3 bases from J, the gap between germline ends came to 12 bases. The CDR3 spans 15 residues. Incomplete CDR3 DNA: TGTGCCAGCAGCCAAGAAGACTCAACTTGCTACGAG. Translating gives CASSQEDSTCYE. The whole CDR3 is CASSQEDSTCYEQYF.

On this clone: The read ends 3 residues shy of where the CDR3 ends; the end is completed using the germline J gene. The rearrangement uses TRBV19 and TRBJ2-7; 8 bases agree with TRBD2. This CDR3 region has 14 residues. Per the germline V gene, CDR1 is LNHDA and CDR2 is SQIVND (reference sequence). V dropped 0 bases and J dropped 2; count of bases not matched to a gene: 0. This chain's CDR3 is CASSIEREAYEQYF. Incomplete CDR3 DNA: TGTGCCAGTAGTATAGAGCGGGAGGCCTACGAG.

About this clone itself: The sequenced fragment ends 3 residues before the CDR3 boundary, so the rest is inferred from the germline J gene. The rearrangement joins TRBV5-5 to TRBJ2-3; no reliable D call. The V and J ends lost 1 base and 6 bases respectively, with 9 bases between them. The CDR3 sequence is 13 residues long. Germline V gene sequence: CDR1 SGHKS, CDR2 YYEKEE (reference sequence). The CDR3 bases that were read are TGTGCCAGCAGCTTGTCTAACGCGGATACG. Its protein product is CASSLSNADT. The entire CDR3 is CASSLSNADTQYF.

Remarks on this clone: The DNA ends 3 residues before the CDR3 does, and the rest of the CDR3 is filled in from the germline J gene. The V and J genes are TRBV19 and TRBJ2-5; possible D gene TRBD2, 5 bases. Germline V gene data show CDR1 as LNHDA and CDR2 as SQIVND (reference sequence). This CDR3 region has 15 residues. V lost 2 bases and J 5 bases, leaving 15 bases between the germline ends. CDR3: CASSISAIPGETQYF. The part of the CDR3 DNA that was read is TGTGCCAGTAGTATATCGGCCATTCCGGGGGAGACC.

As for this clone: The DNA ends 3 residues before the CDR3 does, and the rest of the CDR3 is filled in from the germline J gene. The rearrangement joins TRBV19 to TRBJ1-2, with a weak D call TRBD1 (6 bases). Germline loops: CDR1 LNHDA, CDR2 SQIVND (reference sequence). Trimming cost V 5 bases and J 5 bases, with 15 bases left between them. CDR3 length equals 14 residues. CDR3 DNA (partial): TGTGCCAGTAGTCCACAGGGAGTAGGGTATGGC. Residues: CASSPQGVGYG. In full, the CDR3 is CASSPQGVGYGYTF.

Details on this clone: The read terminates 3 residues ahead of where the CDR3 ends, so the germline J gene completes it. This sequence joins TRBV14 and TRBJ2-5; D perhaps matches TRBD1 (6 bases). Germline values: CDR1 SGHDN, CDR2 FVKESK. This CDR3 spans 15 amino acids. V gave up 4 bases and J gave up 0 bases, with 12 bases separating them. The covered CDR3 bases are TGTGCCAGCAGCCTCTTAGGGGGTAACCAAGAGACC. This gives the protein CASSLLGGNQET. The CDR3 in its entirety is CASSLLGGNQETQYF.

On this clone: The read terminates 3 residues before the CDR3 end, so the remaining end is supplied by the germline J gene. This chain connects TRBV19 to TRBJ2-7, with D possibly TRBD1 on 5 matching bases. Per the germline V gene, CDR1 is LNHDA and CDR2 is SQIVND (reference sequence). V lost 4 bases and J lost 2, with 9 bases in between. The CDR3 covers 13 residues. The CDR3 reads CASSSRVPYEQYF. CDR3 DNA, as far as it was read: TGTGCCAGTAGTAGCAGGGTCCCCTACGAG.

Comment on this clone: The sequence runs out 3 residues before the end of the CDR3; the remainder is reconstructed from the germline J gene. This rearrangement joins TRBV20-1 to TRBJ2-2, with 12 bases fitting TRBD2. This CDR3 has 17 amino acids. J lost 5 bases, V lost 4 bases, and 11 bases had no gene match. Per germline, CDR1 DFQATT and CDR2 SNEGSKA (reference sequence). The sequenced CDR3 bases are TGCAGTGCTAAGGGACTAGCGGGTCCGGCGGGGACCGGGGAG. Its protein product is CSAKGLAGPAGTGE. The CDR3 in its entirety is CSAKGLAGPAGTGELFF.

A note on this clone: An end of the junction does not agree with germline; a read error may underlie this. From the germline J gene comes the end of the CDR3, since the read stops 3 residues before it. This chain uses TRBV19 with TRBJ1-2, with TRBD1 as a possible D gene (5 bases). Germline V gene sequence: CDR1 LNHDA, CDR2 SQIVND (reference sequence). The CDR3 length is 15 residues. CDR3 bases read: TGTGCCAATAGTCCCCTCCCTCGGGGGAGCTATGGC. This sequence encodes CANSPLPRGSYG. The CDR3 reads in full as CANSPLPRGSYGYTF.

Notes on this clone: The read comes to an end 3 residues before the CDR3 does, leaving the germline J gene to fill in the end. The gene calls are TRBV3-1 (or the pseudogene TRBV3-2) and TRBJ2-1; 7 positions match TRBD2. The V and J ends lost 0 bases and 7 bases, in that order; junction bases with no gene match: 12. The CDR3 extends over 17 amino acids. CDR1 is LGHDT and CDR2 is YNNKEL in the germline V gene (reference sequence). This CDR3 reads CASSQDLAERDGNEQFF. The CDR3 DNA, read in part, is TGTGCCAGCAGCCAAGATCTTGCGGAGCGGGACGGAAATGAG.

Notes on this clone: The CDR3 end falls 3 residues outside the read, so it is completed with the germline J gene. The chain carries TRBV5-6 and TRBJ1-2; no clear D gene. The CDR3 consists of 13 residues. V lost 4 bases and J lost 4, with 11 bases in between. Germline assignment: CDR1 SGHDT and CDR2 YYEEEE. The CDR3: CASSPGRGYGYTF. The CDR3 bases that were read are TGTGCCAGCAGCCCCGGTCGGGGCTATGGC. The full variable domain, with the rest looked up from reference TRBV5-6 and TRBJ1-2, is DAGVTQSPTHLIKTRGQQVTLRCSPKSGHDTVSWYQQALGQGPQFIFQYYEEEERQRGNFPDRFSGHQFPNYSSELNVNALLLGDSALYLCASSPGRGYGYTFGSGTRLTVV.

With regard to this clone: The read finishes 3 residues shy of the CDR3 end, and the germline J gene is used to complete it. The rearrangement links TRBV2 to TRBJ2-1; 11 positions agree with TRBD2. CDR1 is SNHLY and CDR2 is FYNNEI in the germline V gene. V dropped 2 bases and J dropped 7; count of bases not matched to a gene: 7. The CDR3 runs to 16 residues. The sequenced CDR3 bases are TGTGCCAGCAGTGAACGTAGCGGGAGGGTCGGTAATGAG. Its translation: CASSERSGRVGNE. The whole CDR3 protein reads CASSERSGRVGNEQFF.

Concerning this clone itself: The CDR3 end lies 3 residues beyond the end of the read and is filled in from the germline J gene. The rearrangement links TRBV18 to TRBJ2-1; 10 bases fit TRBD2. Germline V gives CDR1 KGHSH, CDR2 LQKENI. CDR3 length equals 15 residues. With V trimmed by 2 bases and J by 7 bases, 5 bases remained unmatched. CDR3: CASSPGTSGKNEQFF. CDR3 DNA (partial): TGTGCCAGCTCACCAGGAACTAGCGGGAAAAATGAG.

Of note for this clone: The read finishes 3 residues shy of the CDR3 end, and the germline J gene is used to complete it. The rearrangement uses TRBV7-9 and TRBJ2-2; D not resolved. Germline CDR1 is SEHNR and CDR2 is FQNEAQ (reference sequence). V lost 5 bases and J 1 base, leaving 2 bases between the germline ends. The CDR3 extends over 12 amino acids. The sequenced part of the CDR3 DNA is TGTGCCAGCAGCCTGAACACCGGGGAG. Translating it yields CASSLNTGE. The full CDR3 is CASSLNTGELFF.

As for this clone: The read ends 3 residues shy of where the CDR3 ends; the end is completed using the germline J gene. The chain links TRBV7-6 to TRBJ2-3; D might be TRBD2 (6 bases). V lost 3 bases and J 1 base, leaving 20 bases between the germline ends. The CDR3 consists of 18 residues. Germline V gene data show CDR1 as SGHVS and CDR2 as FNYEAQ. CDR3 loop: CASSFGTAGWSGTDTQYF. CDR3 DNA (partial): TGTGCCAGCAGCTTCGGAACCGCGGGGTGGAGTGGCACAGATACG.

Comments on this clone: The missing CDR3 end, 3 residues past where the read stops, is filled in from the germline J gene. The V call is TRBV27, the J call TRBJ2-7; D is ambiguous. Germline CDR1 and CDR2: MNHEY and SMNVEV (reference sequence). The V end lost 5 bases, the J end lost 3 bases, and 11 bases lay between the germline ends. The CDR3 loop spans 13 amino acids. The part of the CDR3 DNA that was read is TGTGCCAGCAGTAGACGATCGGGCTACGAG. Translating it yields CASSRRSGYE. Given in full, the CDR3 is CASSRRSGYEQYF.

Note on this clone: Read coverage stops 3 residues before the CDR3 terminus; the germline J gene supplies the remainder. The chain joins TRBV19 to TRBJ1-4; possibly TRBD1 for D (5 bases). Germline V lookup: CDR1 LNHDA, CDR2 SQIVND (reference sequence). V was trimmed by 4 bases and J by 2 bases, leaving 8 bases between them. The CDR3 consists of 14 residues. The CDR3 sequence is CASSSGATNEKLFF. The DNA read from the CDR3 is TGTGCCAGTAGTAGCGGGGCGACTAATGAAAAA.

A note on this clone: The sequence runs out 3 residues before the end of the CDR3; the remainder is reconstructed from the germline J gene. The chain employs TRBV14 and TRBJ2-1, with 9 bases lining up with TRBD2. Germline values: CDR1 SGHDN, CDR2 FVKESK. J was trimmed by 4 bases and V by 4 bases; bases with no gene match: 5. The CDR3 extends over 15 amino acids. The CDR3 bases that were read are TGTGCCAGCAGCCTTCTAGCGGGGTTATACAATGAG. The encoded protein is CASSLLAGLYNE. The whole CDR3 protein is CASSLLAGLYNEQFF.